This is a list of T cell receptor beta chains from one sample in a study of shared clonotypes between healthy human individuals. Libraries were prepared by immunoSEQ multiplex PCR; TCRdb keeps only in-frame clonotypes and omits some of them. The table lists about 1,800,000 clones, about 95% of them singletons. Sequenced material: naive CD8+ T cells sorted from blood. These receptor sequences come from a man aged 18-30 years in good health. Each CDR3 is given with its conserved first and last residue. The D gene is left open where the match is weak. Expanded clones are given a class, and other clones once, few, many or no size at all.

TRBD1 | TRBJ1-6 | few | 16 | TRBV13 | TGTGCCAGCAGCTTAGGCCTGGAGGGGGCGGATTCACCCCTCCACTTT | CASSLGLEGADSPLHF
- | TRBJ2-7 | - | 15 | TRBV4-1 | TGCGCCAGCAGCCAAGCCGGGACTGGGTCCTACGAGCAGTACTTC | CASSQAGTGSYEQYF
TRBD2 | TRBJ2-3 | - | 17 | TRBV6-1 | TGTGCCAGCAGTGAAGAAGTCATAGCGGGGGATGGAGATACGCAGTATTTT | CASSEEVIAGDGDTQYF
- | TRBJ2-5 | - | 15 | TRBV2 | TGTGCCAGCAGTGAATTACCCGCGAACCAAGAGACCCAGTACTTC | CASSELPANQETQYF
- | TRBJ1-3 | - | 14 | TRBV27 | TGTGCCAGCAGTCTTGGAGTGACTGGAAACACCATATATTTT | CASSLGVTGNTIYF
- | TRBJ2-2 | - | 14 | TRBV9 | TGTGCCAGCAGCGTATATTCGAACACCGGGGAGCTGTTTTTT | CASSVYSNTGELFF
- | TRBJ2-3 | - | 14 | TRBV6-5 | TGTGCCAGCACCAGTGGCTGGGGGAGTGATACGCAGTATTTT | CASTSGWGSDTQYF
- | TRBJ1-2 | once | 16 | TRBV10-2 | TGCGCCAGCAGTGTTCTCATAGACAGCACATACTATGGCTACACCTTC | CASSVLIDSTYYGYTF
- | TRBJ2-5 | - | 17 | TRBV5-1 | TGCGCCAGCAGCTCCCCCCAAGGGTGGCGGGAAGGGGAGACCCAGTACTTC | CASSSPQGWREGETQYF
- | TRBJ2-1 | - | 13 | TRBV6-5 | TGTGCCAGCAGTCGTAATGGGGGTAATGAGCAGTTCTTC | CASSRNGGNEQFF
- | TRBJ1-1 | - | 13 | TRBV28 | TGTGCCAGCAGTTTAGAAAAGAACACTGAAGCTTTCTTT | CASSLEKNTEAFF
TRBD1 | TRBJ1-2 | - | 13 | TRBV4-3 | TGCGCCAGCAGCCAATGGACAGGCTATGGCTACACCTTC | CASSQWTGYGYTF
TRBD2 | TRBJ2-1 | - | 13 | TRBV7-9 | TGTGCCAGCAGCTTAGGGTCAGCGGGAGTCAAGTTCTTC | CASSLGSAGVKFF
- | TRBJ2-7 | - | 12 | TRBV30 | TGTGCCTGGAGTGTACGAGGGTACGAGCAGTACTTC | CAWSVRGYEQYF
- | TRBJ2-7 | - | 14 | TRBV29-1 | TGCAGCGTTAGGAGTTTGGGACGAAAGTTCGAGCAGTACTTC | CSVRSLGRKFEQYF
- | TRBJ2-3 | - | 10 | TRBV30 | TGTGCCTTCACGATAGATACGCAGTATTTT | CAFTIDTQYF
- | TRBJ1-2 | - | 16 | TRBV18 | TGTGCCAGCTCACCATATGCCGACGGTTCTCCGGGTGGCTACACCTTC | CASSPYADGSPGGYTF
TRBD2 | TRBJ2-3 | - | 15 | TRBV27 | TGTGCCAGCAGTGCGCGGGGGGGAAGCACAGATACGCAGTATTTT | CASSARGGSTDTQYF
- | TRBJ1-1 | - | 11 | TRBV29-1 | TGCAGCGTTGAACTGGACACTGAAGCTTTCTTT | CSVELDTEAFF